This T cell receptor beta chain is drawn from a study of T cell repertoires in cytomegalovirus infection. Study details: Recently identified HLA-C-restricted CMV epitopes and well-studied HLA-B-restricted CMV epitopes were used by the study. It was the public TCR beta signatures that indicated both CMV infection and matching HLA type. Findings of the study overall: Ex vivo, HLA-C-restricted CMV-specific TCR beta clonotypes prevailed over the rest of the response. Summed frequency of public TCR beta families distinguished CMV carriers with the relevant HLA.

The V segment lost 6 bases and the J segment 1 base; nucleotides outside the gene matches: 5. The CDR3 consists of 14 residues. TCRdb independently ran MiXCR on the reads; one entry per CDR3 protein. This sample has fewer than 650,000 distinct CDR3 sequences, with just under 40% found just once. This clonotype was seen a handful of times. Its specificity is unknown. The receptor's source is a human donor in good health (CMV status not recorded). Some clones in this sample may be carry-over from other donors' samples. V gene TRBV12-3 or TRBV12-4 combines with J gene TRBJ1-1, with TRBD1 identical over 7 bases. This material consisted of cultured PBMCs, taken from culture after CMV antigen stimulation. CDR3 DNA sequence: TGTGCCAGCAGCCAGGGACAGACGAACACTGAAGCTTTCTTT. Translation gives CASSQGQTNTEAFF.